What follows describes a single T cell receptor (beta chain). The CDR3 is made up of 13 amino acids. Germline trimming cut 6 bases from V and 7 bases from J; bases unmatched to any gene: 5. RNA amounts of about 0.5 to 1 ug underwent reverse transcription with random hexamers. TCRdb re-analysed the immunoSEQ multiplex PCR reads in MiXCR, keeping a single row per CDR3 protein. The sample holds 120,000 or so distinct CDR3 sequences, 90% to 95% seen once. The data were taken from a study of CD8 T cells in Susac syndrome. V usage is TRBV12-3 or TRBV12-4 and J usage is TRBJ2-2, with TRBD1 matching over 7 bases. This sequence originates from a human donor in good health. What was sequenced was CD4+ T cells from PBMCs. The CDR3 coding sequence is TGTGCCAGCAGCTACAGGGGTAACGGGGAGCTGTTTTTT. This sequence encodes CASSYRGNGELFF.